The 7 T cell receptor beta chains reported below all come from one sample, sequenced in a study of blood T cell repertoires in COVID-19. The repertoire was sequenced with immunoSEQ multiplex PCR; TCRdb's copy has only in-frame clones and lacks some. The data show about 220,000 clones, around 80% seen once. Sequencing was done on a sample of peripheral blood. The receptors here all came from a woman in her 70s with acute or convalescent COVID-19.

The V call is TRBV3-1 (or the pseudogene TRBV3-2), the J call TRBJ2-3; D may be TRBD1 (6 bases). The CDR3 totals 16 residues. The germline CDR1 and CDR2 sequences are LGHDT and YNNKEL (reference sequence). V was shortened by 6 bases and J by 4 bases, with 20 bases between the two germline ends. CDR3 sequence (DNA): TGTGCCAGCAGACGGACTTACGGGACATCCCCAGATACGCAGTATTTT. Protein: CASRRTYGTSPDTQYF.

This clone appeared a single time. The DNA of the CDR3 is TGTGCCACCAGTGACCCCGGGACAGCCACAGATACGCAGTATTTT. Protein: CATSDPGTATDTQYF. This sequence joins TRBV24-1 and TRBJ2-3, with 7 bases matching TRBD1. Germline-derived CDR1 and CDR2 are KGHDR and SFDVKD. The trim removed 4 bases at V and 2 bases at J, leaving 5 bases unmatched. The CDR3 has 15 amino acids.

The gene calls are TRBV4-3 and TRBJ2-5; TRBD2 might be the D (7 bases). Germline lookup yields CDR1 LGHNA and CDR2 YSLEER. This CDR3 spans 15 amino acids. V dropped 0 bases and J dropped 5 bases, with 13 bases sitting between them. DNA for the CDR3: TGCGCCAGCAGCCAAGATACGGGGGGCGGGGAGACCCAGTACTTC. This translates into CASSQDTGGGETQYF.

The chain couples TRBV10-2 to TRBJ2-7, with 8 bases fitting TRBD1. This CDR3 has 12 amino acids. Germline V CDR1 and CDR2: WSHSY, SAAADI. V was clipped by 7 bases and J by 5 bases; unmatched bases: 4. Here the CDR3 reads CASKRTGHEQYF. As DNA, the CDR3 is TGCGCCAGCAAAAGGACAGGGCACGAGCAGTACTTC.

V usage is TRBV9 and J usage is TRBJ2-1, with D possibly matching TRBD2 (6 bases). Per germline, CDR1 SGDLS and CDR2 YYNGEE. The V end lost 3 bases, the J end lost 0 bases, and 13 bases lay between the germline ends. The CDR3 extends over 16 amino acids. The CDR3: CASSGGTSSSYNEQFF. The CDR3 nucleotides read TGTGCCAGCAGCGGAGGGACTTCGAGCTCCTACAATGAGCAGTTCTTC. Variable domain in full (rest from reference TRBV9 and TRBJ2-1): DSGVTQTPKHLITATGQRVTLRCSPRSGDLSVYWYQQSLDQGLQFLIQYYNGEERAKGNILERFSAQQFPDLHSELNLSSLELGDSALYFCASSGGTSSSYNEQFFGPGTRLTVL.

This clone was found a few times. The rearrangement links TRBV6-4 to TRBJ1-5, with TRBD1 as a possible D gene (6 bases). V was cut by 6 bases and J by 0 bases, with 15 bases left in between. There are 16 residues in the CDR3. CDR1 is MRHNA, CDR2 SNTAGT, per germline. The CDR3 sequence is CASRAPGHHSNQPQHF. In DNA form, the CDR3 reads TGTGCCAGCAGAGCACCGGGACATCATAGCAATCAGCCCCAGCATTTT.

This clone was seen once. The CDR3 region is CASSELGLGGDTQYF. CDR3 DNA sequence: TGCGCCAGCAGTGAGCTGGGACTAGGGGGAGATACGCAGTATTTT. J is TRBJ2-3 and V is TRBV10-2, with 8 bases fitting TRBD2. CDR1 is WSHSY, CDR2 SAAADI, per germline. This CDR3 region has 15 residues. V trimming: 2 bases; J trimming: 5 bases; junction bases outside the gene matches: 6.